This T cell receptor (beta chain) was sequenced during a study of T cell responses to AZD1222 COVID-19 vaccine. Whole-study results and caveats: Targeting of unmutated variant regions was reportedly seen in nearly half of spike-specific TCRs. An increase in Spike-specific TCR breadth and depth was observed after two AZD1222 doses. Just six people given AZD1222 tested seropositive at baseline.

This clone is a singleton in its sample. Its antigen is unknown. Trimming cost V 4 bases and J 5 bases; bases outside gene matches: 4. CDR1 and CDR2 from the germline V gene are MRHNA and SNTAGT. CDR3 length: 15 residues. Libraries were prepared by immunoSEQ multiplex PCR; TCRdb keeps only in-frame clonotypes and omits some of them. The table includes more than 90,000 clones, around 87% detected once. Researchers grouped second doses given at about 4 or about 12 weeks into one pool. Sequenced here: peripheral blood, sampled 28 days after the second AZD1222 dose. The gene calls are TRBV6-4 and TRBJ2-7, with 14 bases identical to TRBD2. The TCR originated in an adult who received the AZD1222 COVID-19 vaccine. This CDR3 is CASSALTSGGDEQYF. The CDR3 region has the DNA TGTGCCAGCAGTGCTTTGACTAGCGGGGGGGACGAGCAGTACTTC.